This TCR beta chain was retrieved from a study of naive and memory T cell subsets. Regarding the study as a whole: Potentially, T cell activation and differentiation skew this RNA-based measurement.

Four PCR rounds used nested alpha and beta constant region primers plus the SP2 primer. TCRdb called the 5' RACE reads again in MiXCR, with one record for every CDR3 protein. The data show 25,000 to 35,000 distinct CDR3 sequences, with around 15% seen just once and approximately 2.5% held by the top ten. Trimming took off 6 bases at V and 0 bases at J, with 14 bases between the two ends. The CDR3 extends over 14 amino acids. Germline CDR1 is DFQATT and CDR2 is SNEGSKA (reference sequence). The library had UMIs added by 3' ligation of an oligonucleotide to TCR cDNA. Adult healthy volunteers gave 2.5 ml peripheral blood for whole-blood RNA. This clonotype was found many times. What it recognizes is unknown.

The receptor was isolated from a female donor in good health. The V and J genes are TRBV20-1 and TRBJ1-2, with D possibly TRBD1 on 5 matching bases. The CDR3 DNA is TGCAGTGCCTTGGGGCTGAAAACTAACTATGGCTACACCTTC. This gives the protein CSALGLKTNYGYTF.